This paragraph covers one T cell receptor beta chain sequence. Its antigen remains unidentified. These data belong to a study of shared clonotypes between healthy human individuals. CD8 cells classed as naive were CD45RO-negative and positively selected for CCR7, excluding terminally differentiated effector memory CD45RA+ cells. Sequencing used immunoSEQ multiplex PCR; TCRdb keeps in-frame clones, though not all of them. The profile shows about 2.2 million clones, around 93% of them singletons. Whole-study findings and limits: Naive subsets typically showed greater estimated richness than memory subsets.

The V gene lost 5 bases and the J gene lost 0 bases, with 13 bases spanning the gap. The CDR3 is made up of 15 amino acids. Germline V gene data show CDR1 as SGHTA and CDR2 as FQGTGA. This TCR was recovered from a man younger than 30 in good health. Some clones in this sample may be carry-over from other donors' samples. The sequenced material came from naive CD8+ T cells from PBMCs. The genes are TRBV7-3 and TRBJ2-5; TRBD2 is a possible D gene (6 bases). This CDR3 reads CASSPRDSHQETQYF. In DNA, the CDR3 is TGTGCCAGCAGCCCCCGGGACTCGCACCAAGAGACCCAGTACTTC.